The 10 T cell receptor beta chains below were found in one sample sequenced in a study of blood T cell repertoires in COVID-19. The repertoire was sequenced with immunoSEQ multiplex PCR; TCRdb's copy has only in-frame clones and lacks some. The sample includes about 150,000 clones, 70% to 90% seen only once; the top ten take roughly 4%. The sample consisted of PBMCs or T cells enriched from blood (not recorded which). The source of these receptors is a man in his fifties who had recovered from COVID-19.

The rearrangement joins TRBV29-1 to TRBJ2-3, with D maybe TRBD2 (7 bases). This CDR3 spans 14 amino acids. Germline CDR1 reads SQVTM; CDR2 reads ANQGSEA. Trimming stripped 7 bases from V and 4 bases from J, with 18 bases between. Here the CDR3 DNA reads TGCAGCGGGGTAAGGGGGGGCCGAGCAGATACGCAGTATTTT. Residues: CSGVRGGRADTQYF.

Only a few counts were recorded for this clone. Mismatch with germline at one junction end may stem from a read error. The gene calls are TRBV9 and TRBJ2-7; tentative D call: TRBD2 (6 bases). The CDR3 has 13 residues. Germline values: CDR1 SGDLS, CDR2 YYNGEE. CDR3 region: CASSVQLNGREMF. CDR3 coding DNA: TGTGCCAGCAGCGTCCAACTTAATGGCCGGGAGATGTTC.

The CDR3 nucleotides read TGTGCCAGCAGCCCGGGACCGGGACAGAGCCACTATGGCTACACCTTC. Translating it yields CASSPGPGQSHYGYTF. The V call is TRBV7-2, the J call TRBJ1-2, with 7 bases identical to TRBD1. V lost 5 bases to trimming and J lost 3 bases; unmatched junction nucleotides: 12. This CDR3 is built from 16 residues. Germline CDR1 is SGHTA and CDR2 is FQGNSA.

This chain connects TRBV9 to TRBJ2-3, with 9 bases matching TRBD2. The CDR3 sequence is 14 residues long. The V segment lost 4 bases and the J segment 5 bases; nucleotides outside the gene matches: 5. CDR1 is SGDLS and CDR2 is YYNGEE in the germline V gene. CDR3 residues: CASSSVTSGDTQYF. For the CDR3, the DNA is TGTGCCAGCAGCTCAGTGACTAGCGGAGATACGCAGTATTTT.

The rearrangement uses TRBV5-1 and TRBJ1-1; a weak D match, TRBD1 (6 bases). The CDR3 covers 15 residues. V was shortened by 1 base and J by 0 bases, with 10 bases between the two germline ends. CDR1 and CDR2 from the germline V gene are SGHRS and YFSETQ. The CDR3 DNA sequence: TGCGCCAGCAGCTTGACAGGGACGATGAACACTGAAGCTTTCTTT. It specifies CASSLTGTMNTEAFF.

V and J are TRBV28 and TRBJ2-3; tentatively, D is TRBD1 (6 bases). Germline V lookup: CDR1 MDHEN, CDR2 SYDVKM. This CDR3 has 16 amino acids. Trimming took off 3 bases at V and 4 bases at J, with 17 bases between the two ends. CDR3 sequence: CASSLWQGLGSDTQYF. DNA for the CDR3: TGTGCCAGCAGTTTGTGGCAGGGGCTAGGCTCAGATACGCAGTATTTT.

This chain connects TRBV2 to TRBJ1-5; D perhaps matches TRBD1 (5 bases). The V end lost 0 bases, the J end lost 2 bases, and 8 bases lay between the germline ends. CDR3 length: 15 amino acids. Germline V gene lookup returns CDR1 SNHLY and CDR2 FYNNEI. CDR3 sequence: CASSEARTRNQPQHF. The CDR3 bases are TGTGCCAGCAGTGAAGCGCGGACACGCAATCAGCCCCAGCATTTT.

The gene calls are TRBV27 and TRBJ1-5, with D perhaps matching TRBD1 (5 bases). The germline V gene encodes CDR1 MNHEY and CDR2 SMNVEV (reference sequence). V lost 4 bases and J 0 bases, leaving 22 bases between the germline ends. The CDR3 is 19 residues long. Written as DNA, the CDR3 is TGTGCCAGCAGTTCATTATTAGGCAGTAGGGGATATAGCAATCAGCCCCAGCATTTT. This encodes CASSSLLGSRGYSNQPQHF.

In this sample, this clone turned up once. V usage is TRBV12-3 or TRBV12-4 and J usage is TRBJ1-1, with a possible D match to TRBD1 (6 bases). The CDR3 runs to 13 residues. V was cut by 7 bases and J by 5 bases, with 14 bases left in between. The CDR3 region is CASNKEGGTEAFF. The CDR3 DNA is TGTGCCAGCAACAAAGAAGGGGGAACTGAAGCTTTCTTT.

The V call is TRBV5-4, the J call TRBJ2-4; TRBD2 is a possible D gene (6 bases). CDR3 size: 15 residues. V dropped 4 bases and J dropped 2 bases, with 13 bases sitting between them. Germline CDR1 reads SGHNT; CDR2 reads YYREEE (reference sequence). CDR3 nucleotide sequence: TGTGCCAGCAGCCCGCCGGCGGGAACCAAAAACATTCAGTACTTC. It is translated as CASSPPAGTKNIQYF.